What follows describes a single T cell receptor (beta chain). These data come from a study of Ad26.COV2.S vaccination and SARS-CoV-2 variants. This CDR3 contains 15 residues. Per germline, CDR1 LGHDT and CDR2 YNNKEL (reference sequence). Trimming cost V 1 base and J 5 bases, with 14 bases left between them. Generated by immunoSEQ multiplex PCR, the TCRdb table keeps only in-frame clones and is missing some. Among about 450,000 clones, roughly 89% were seen once, and the ten largest hold around 2.6%. Documented treatment: some 20 received Ad26.COV2.S at low or high dose, single or two shots; five or six received placebo; per-sample allocation not given. On day 63 after the first injection, vaccine and placebo recipients gave samples.

The V and J genes are TRBV3-1 (or the pseudogene TRBV3-2) and TRBJ1-2; D is unclear. The sample here was peripheral blood, taken in a trial of Ad26.COV2.S vaccine versus placebo. The TCR was taken from a person aged 18 to 65 who received the Ad26.COV2.S COVID-19 vaccine or a placebo. The DNA for the CDR3 is TGTGCCAGCAGCCAAGTATCTCCCCCGCTTTATGGCTACACCTTC. Translating it yields CASSQVSPPLYGYTF.